These 14 T cell receptor beta chains originate from one sample sequenced in a study of CD8 T cells in Susac syndrome. Random hexamers were used to reverse transcribe an amount of about 0.45 to 1 ug RNA. TCRdb analysed the immunoSEQ multiplex PCR reads with MiXCR anew, one entry per CDR3 protein. Altogether around 100,000 distinct CDR3 sequences are present, approximately 95% being singletons, with the ten largest covering roughly 0.29%. The specimen sequenced was CD8+ T cells from PBMCs. The receptors stem from a human donor with Susac syndrome.

V gene TRBV7-9 combines with J gene TRBJ2-1; perhaps TRBD2 as D (5 bases). The CDR3 has 15 amino acids. CDR1 SEHNR and CDR2 FQNEAQ come from the germline V gene (reference sequence). Trimming stripped 5 bases from V and 6 bases from J, with 17 bases between. The CDR3: CASSPNSGGRNEQFF. CDR3 sequence (DNA): TGTGCCAGCAGCCCGAACAGCGGCGGGCGCAATGAGCAGTTCTTC.

V and J are TRBV24-1 and TRBJ2-1, with D possibly matching TRBD2 (5 bases). The CDR3 is made up of 17 amino acids. Germline lookup yields CDR1 KGHDR and CDR2 SFDVKD. Trimming took off 3 bases at V and 0 bases at J, with 14 bases between the two ends. CDR3 bases: TGTGCCACCAGTGATCCGGTGAGCGGAGTCTCCTACAATGAGCAGTTCTTC. Protein product: CATSDPVSGVSYNEQFF.

The chain joins TRBV29-1 to TRBJ1-2; D is undetermined. V lost 6 bases to trimming and J lost 7 bases, with 18 bases between them. The V gene's germline CDR1 is SQVTM and CDR2 ANQGSEA. The CDR3 totals 13 residues. The chain's CDR3 is CSVAPRLVGGYTF. DNA for the CDR3: TGCAGCGTGGCTCCGCGCCTAGTGGGTGGCTACACCTTC.

The CDR3 region is CASSLAVGEMWGEQYF. CDR3 sequence (DNA): TGTGCCAGCAGCTTGGCCGTAGGGGAAATGTGGGGCGAGCAGTACTTC. The chain joins TRBV5-6 to TRBJ2-7, with D perhaps matching TRBD1 (5 bases). Trimming removed 0 bases at V and 6 bases at J, with 19 bases between. In germline, CDR1 is SGHDT, CDR2 YYEEEE. The CDR3 runs to 16 residues. The full variable domain, in which reference TRBV5-6 and TRBJ2-7 provide the parts outside the CDR3, is DAGVTQSPTHLIKTRGQQVTLRCSPKSGHDTVSWYQQALGQGPQFIFQYYEEEERQRGNFPDRFSGHQFPNYSSELNVNALLLGDSALYLCASSLAVGEMWGEQYFGPGTRLTVT.

The chain combines TRBV18 with TRBJ2-1; 9 bases align to TRBD2. CDR1 KGHSH and CDR2 LQKENI come from the germline V gene. The CDR3 runs 13 residues. With 4 bases clipped from V and 6 bases from J, the junction kept 1 base outside the gene matches. CDR3 in DNA: TGTGCCAGCTCACTAGCGGGGGCCAATGAGCAGTTCTTC. The encoded protein is CASSLAGANEQFF.

V gene TRBV14 combines with J gene TRBJ2-7; D is perhaps TRBD1 (6 bases). This CDR3 region has 13 residues. Germline V lookup: CDR1 SGHDN, CDR2 FVKESK. With 4 bases removed from V and 7 bases from J, the gap between germline ends came to 14 bases. This CDR3 reads CASSRTGFGEQYF. DNA for the CDR3: TGTGCCAGCAGCCGCACAGGGTTTGGAGAGCAGTACTTC. The full variable domain, rest sourced from reference TRBV14 and TRBJ2-7, is EAGVTQFPSHSVIEKGQTVTLRCDPISGHDNLYWYRRVMGKEIKFLLHFVKESKQDESGMPNNRFLAERTGGTYSTLKVQPAELEDSGVYFCASSRTGFGEQYFGPGTRLTVT.

The chain uses TRBV29-1 and TRBJ2-3, with D possibly TRBD2 on 6 matching bases. The CDR3 extends over 14 amino acids. In germline, CDR1 is SQVTM, CDR2 ANQGSEA. V lost 7 bases, J lost 4 bases, and 18 bases lay in between. The CDR3 DNA is TGCAGCGACCGCCAGCGGGTTGGGGCAGATACGCAGTATTTT. This gives the protein CSDRQRVGADTQYF.

This clonotype was detected once. This chain joins TRBV9 and TRBJ2-1, with unresolved D. The CDR3 has 11 residues. The germline V gene encodes CDR1 SGDLS and CDR2 YYNGEE. Trimming shortened V by 5 bases and J by 5 bases, and 5 bases separated the two germline ends. The CDR3 here is CASRGDNEQFF. CDR3 sequence (DNA): TGTGCCAGCAGGGGTGACAATGAGCAGTTCTTC.

The gene calls are TRBV29-1 and TRBJ1-1; TRBD1 matches 7 bases. This CDR3 region has 12 residues. V was clipped by 7 bases and J by 4 bases; unmatched bases: 6. The germline V gene has CDR1 SQVTM and CDR2 ANQGSEA. The CDR3 sequence: CSANRGPTEAFF. In DNA, the CDR3 is TGCAGCGCAAACAGGGGTCCCACTGAAGCTTTCTTT.

As for this clonotype: The junction differs from germline at one of its ends, possibly a read error. V is TRBV6-5 and J is TRBJ2-1; D is undetermined. Germline V gene lookup returns CDR1 MNHEY and CDR2 SVGAGI. This CDR3 contains 8 residues. The CDR3 loop reads CASSYRLF. CDR3 in DNA: TGTGCCAGCAGTTACCGCCTCTTC.

The chain is built from TRBV20-1 and TRBJ2-4; 9 bases align to TRBD2. Trimming cost V 4 bases and J 2 bases; bases outside gene matches: 3. The CDR3 runs 14 residues. Per the germline V gene, CDR1 is DFQATT and CDR2 is SNEGSKA (reference sequence). The CDR3 here is CSATSGGTKNIQYF. The CDR3 DNA sequence: TGCAGTGCTACCAGCGGGGGGACCAAAAACATTCAGTACTTC.

V is TRBV12-3 or TRBV12-4 and J is TRBJ2-1, with 7 nucleotides matching TRBD2. CDR3 length: 15 residues. V shed 7 bases, J shed 7 bases, and the junction held 13 bases outside the gene matches. The chain's CDR3 is CASTTWQRGRNEQFF. In DNA form, the CDR3 reads TGTGCCAGCACTACATGGCAGCGGGGTAGGAATGAGCAGTTCTTC.

CDR3 coding DNA: TGTGCCAGCAGCTCCTTGGGGGGGAAGCACGAGCAGTACTTC. Protein: CASSSLGGKHEQYF. The genes are TRBV9 and TRBJ2-7, with TRBD2 matching over 7 bases. CDR3 size: 14 residues. The V and J ends lost 4 bases and 5 bases, in that order; junction bases with no gene match: 9. Germline lookup yields CDR1 SGDLS and CDR2 YYNGEE. The variable domain in full, with the rest retrieved from reference TRBV9 and TRBJ2-7, is DSGVTQTPKHLITATGQRVTLRCSPRSGDLSVYWYQQSLDQGLQFLIQYYNGEERAKGNILERFSAQQFPDLHSELNLSSLELGDSALYFCASSSLGGKHEQYFGPGTRLTVT.

This clonotype was recorded only once. The chain couples TRBV20-1 to TRBJ2-1; D unresolved. This CDR3 contains 14 residues. Germline V CDR1 and CDR2: DFQATT, SNEGSKA (reference sequence). Trimming took off 5 bases at V and 4 bases at J, with 15 bases between the two ends. CDR3 coding DNA: TGCAGTGCTGTCATTGCTACACTATACAATGAGCAGTTCTTC. This encodes CSAVIATLYNEQFF.